This T cell receptor (beta chain) was identified in a study of T cell responses to AZD1222 COVID-19 vaccine. In the case of this clone: The antigen remains undetermined.

The V gene's germline CDR1 is SGHRS and CDR2 YFSETQ. V trimming: 4 bases; J trimming: 10 bases; junction bases outside the gene matches: 8. This CDR3 contains 13 residues. Only in-frame clones appear in the TCRdb table, and some are missing; sequencing was by immunoSEQ multiplex PCR. The sample holds approximately 150,000 clones, under 95% seen once. Overall study results and limits: Only six people who got AZD1222 tested seropositive at baseline.

This clonotype was sampled from an adult in good health. This chain uses TRBV5-1 with TRBJ2-1; the match to TRBD1 covers 7 bases. The sample was peripheral blood, taken on day 0 of AZD1222 vaccination. DNA for the CDR3: TGCGCCAGCAGCCCCGGTCCGGGACAGGAGCAGTTCTTC. As protein: CASSPGPGQEQFF.